Below, 4 T cell receptor beta chains from the same sample are listed, as sequenced in a study of blood T cell repertoires in COVID-19. Sequenced by immunoSEQ multiplex PCR; TCRdb stores in-frame clones only, minus some. The sample lists around 80,000 clones; about 80% were seen once. Sequenced sample: peripheral blood. Receptor source: a human donor in a cohort sampled during active COVID-19.

This chain links TRBV14 with TRBJ2-5; TRBD1 is a possible D gene (6 bases). Trimming took off 4 bases at V and 7 bases at J, with 13 bases between the two ends. This CDR3 is built from 13 residues. CDR1 is SGHDN and CDR2 is FVKESK in the germline V gene. CDR3 sequence: CASSRTVQGTQYF. The CDR3 DNA reads TGTGCCAGCAGCCGGACAGTCCAGGGGACCCAGTACTTC. Supplemented by reference TRBV14 and TRBJ2-5, the full variable domain reads EAGVTQFPSHSVIEKGQTVTLRCDPISGHDNLYWYRRVMGKEIKFLLHFVKESKQDESGMPNNRFLAERTGGTYSTLKVQPAELEDSGVYFCASSRTVQGTQYFGPGTRLLVL.

The chain joins TRBV2 to TRBJ1-6; TRBD1 agrees at 7 bases. V was clipped by 2 bases and J by 10 bases; unmatched bases: 8. Germline values: CDR1 SNHLY, CDR2 FYNNEI. The CDR3 length is 15 residues. CDR3: CASSERGGGGSPLHF. CDR3 nucleotide sequence: TGTGCCAGCAGTGAACGTGGAGGGGGCGGATCACCCCTCCACTTT.

This chain connects TRBV28 to TRBJ2-7; 8 bases are a match to TRBD1. The V gene end was trimmed by 5 bases and the J gene end by 12 bases; junction bases not matched to a gene: 9. Germline V gene sequence: CDR1 MDHEN, CDR2 SYDVKM. The length of the CDR3 is 12 residues. CDR3 nucleotide sequence: TGTGCCAGCAGTCCTCCGGACAGGGCCGTGTACTTC. It is translated as CASSPPDRAVYF.

The chain recombines TRBV7-2 with TRBJ1-1, with D possibly TRBD1 on 6 matching bases. V gave up 5 bases and J gave up 1 base, with 23 bases separating them. The CDR3 length is 18 residues. In germline, CDR1 is SGHTA, CDR2 FQGNSA. CDR3 sequence (DNA): TGTGCCAGCAGCCCTGTTCTGTTTTGGGGGCGAGGGAACACTGAAGCTTTCTTT. Its translation is CASSPVLFWGRGNTEAFF. The complete variable domain, with remaining parts taken from reference TRBV7-2 and TRBJ1-1, reads GAGVSQSPSNKVTEKGKDVELRCDPISGHTALYWYRQSLGQGLEFLIYFQGNSAPDKSGLPSDRFSAERTGGSVSTLTIQRTQQEDSAVYLCASSPVLFWGRGNTEAFFGQGTRLTVV.